One T cell receptor beta chain is described in this entry. Antigen: not known. Original processing notes: As immunoSEQ supplied junction-only sequences (without quality scores), filtering differed. Sequencing was performed with immunoSEQ multiplex PCR; in TCRdb, only in-frame clones are kept and a portion is missing. That table supplies the V and J calls and clone size; D and trimming were determined from the DNA. The sample holds some 2.1 million clones, around 93% seen once. CDR3 length: 16 amino acids. The V and J ends lost 1 base and 8 bases respectively, with 20 bases between them. Germline V gives CDR1 SEHNR, CDR2 FQNEAQ (reference sequence). These data belong to a study of shared clonotypes between healthy human individuals. Overall study context: Three plates each covered CD4 naive and memory; CD8 naive two, CD8 memory one.

CD45RO negativity and positive selection for CCR7 defined naive CD8 cells, a population that excluded terminally differentiated effector memory CD45RA+ cells. Study-wide findings and caveats: Clonotype sharing among donors was expected to depend on sequencing depth. It was observed that roughly 4.8% of naive CD4 clonotypes were shared across several donors.

This sequence was found in a young man in good health. Some clones in this sample may be carry-over from other donors' samples. This chain uses TRBV7-9 with TRBJ1-2, with D possibly TRBD1 on 5 matching bases. Material: naive CD8+ T cells from PBMCs. Here the CDR3 reads CASSLDGLRGREGYTF. In DNA, the CDR3 is TGTGCCAGCAGCTTAGATGGACTGAGGGGACGTGAGGGCTACACCTTC.